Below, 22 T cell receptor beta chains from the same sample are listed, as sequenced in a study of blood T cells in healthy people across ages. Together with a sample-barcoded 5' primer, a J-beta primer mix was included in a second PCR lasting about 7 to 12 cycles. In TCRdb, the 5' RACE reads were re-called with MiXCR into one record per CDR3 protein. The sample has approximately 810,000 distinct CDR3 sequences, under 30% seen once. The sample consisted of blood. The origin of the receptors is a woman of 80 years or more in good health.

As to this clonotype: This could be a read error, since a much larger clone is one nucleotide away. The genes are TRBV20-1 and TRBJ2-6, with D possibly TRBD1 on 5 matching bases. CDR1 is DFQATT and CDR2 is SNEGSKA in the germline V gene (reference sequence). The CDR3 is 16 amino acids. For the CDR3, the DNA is TGCAGTGCTAGAGATCGAAGCAGGGCTGGGGCCAACGTCCGGACTTTC. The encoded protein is CSARDRSRAGANVRTF.

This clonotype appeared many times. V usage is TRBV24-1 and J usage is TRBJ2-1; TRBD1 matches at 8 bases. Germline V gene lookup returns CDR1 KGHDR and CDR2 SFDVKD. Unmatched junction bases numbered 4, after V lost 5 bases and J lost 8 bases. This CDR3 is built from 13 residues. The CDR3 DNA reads TGTGCCACCAGTGGGACAGGGTCGGATGAGCAGTTCTTC. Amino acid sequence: CATSGTGSDEQFF.

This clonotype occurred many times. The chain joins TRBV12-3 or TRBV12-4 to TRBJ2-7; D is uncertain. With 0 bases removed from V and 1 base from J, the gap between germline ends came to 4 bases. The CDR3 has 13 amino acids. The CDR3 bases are TGTGCCAGCAGTTTAGCAGAGTCCTACGAGCAGTACTTC. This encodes CASSLAESYEQYF.

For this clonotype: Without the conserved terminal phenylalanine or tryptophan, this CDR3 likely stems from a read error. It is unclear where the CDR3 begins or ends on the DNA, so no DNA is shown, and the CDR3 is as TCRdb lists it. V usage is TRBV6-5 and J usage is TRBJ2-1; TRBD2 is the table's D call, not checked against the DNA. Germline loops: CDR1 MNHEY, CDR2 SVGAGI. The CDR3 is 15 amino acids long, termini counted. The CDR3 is CASRFAGGYYNERFC.

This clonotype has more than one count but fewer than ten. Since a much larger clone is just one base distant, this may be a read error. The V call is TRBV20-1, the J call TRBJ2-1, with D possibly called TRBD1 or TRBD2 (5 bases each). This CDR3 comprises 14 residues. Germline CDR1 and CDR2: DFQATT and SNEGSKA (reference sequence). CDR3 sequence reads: CSARPGDAYNGQFF. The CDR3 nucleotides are TGCAGTGCTAGGCCCGGGGACGCCTACAATGGGCAGTTCTTC.

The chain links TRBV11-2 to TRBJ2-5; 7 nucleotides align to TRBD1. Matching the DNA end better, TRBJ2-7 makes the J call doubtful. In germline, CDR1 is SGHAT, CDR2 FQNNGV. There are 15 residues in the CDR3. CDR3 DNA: TGTGCCAGCAGCTCCGAGACAGGGCGCTCCTACGAGCAGTACTTC. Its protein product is CASSSETGRSYEQYF.

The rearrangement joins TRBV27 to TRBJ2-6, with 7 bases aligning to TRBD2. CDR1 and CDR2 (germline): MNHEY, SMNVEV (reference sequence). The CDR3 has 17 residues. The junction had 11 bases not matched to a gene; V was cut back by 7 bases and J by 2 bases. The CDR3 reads CASTNRTGGTGANVLTF. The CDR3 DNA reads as TGTGCCAGCACCAATCGGACGGGGGGAACTGGGGCCAACGTCCTGACTTTC. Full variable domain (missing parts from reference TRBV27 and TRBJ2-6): EAQVTQNPRYLITVTGKKLTVTCSQNMNHEYMSWYRQDPGLGLRQIYYSMNVEVTDKGDVPEGYKVSRKEKRNFPLILESPSPNQTSLYFCASTNRTGGTGANVLTFGAGSRLTVL.

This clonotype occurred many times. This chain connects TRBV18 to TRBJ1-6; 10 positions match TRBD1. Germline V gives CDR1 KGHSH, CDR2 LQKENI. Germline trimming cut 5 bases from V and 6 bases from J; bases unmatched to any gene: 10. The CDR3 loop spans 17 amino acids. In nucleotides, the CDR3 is TGTGCCAGCTCATCGGCGGGACAGGGGTCCCCTAATTCACCCCTCCACTTT. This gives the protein CASSSAGQGSPNSPLHF.

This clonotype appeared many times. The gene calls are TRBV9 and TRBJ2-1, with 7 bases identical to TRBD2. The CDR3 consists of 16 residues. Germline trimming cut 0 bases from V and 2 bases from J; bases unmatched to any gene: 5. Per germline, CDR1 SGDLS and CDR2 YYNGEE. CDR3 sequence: CASSVVAGVAYNEQFF. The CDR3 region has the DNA TGTGCCAGCAGCGTAGTCGCGGGGGTAGCCTACAATGAGCAGTTCTTC.

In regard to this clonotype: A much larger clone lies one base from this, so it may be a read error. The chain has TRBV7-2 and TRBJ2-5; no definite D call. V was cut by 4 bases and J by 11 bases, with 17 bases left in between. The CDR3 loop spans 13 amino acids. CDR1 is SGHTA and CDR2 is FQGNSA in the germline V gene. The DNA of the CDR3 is TGTGCCAGCAGCTCTCAAATCGGCGATGAGCAGTACTTC. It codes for CASSSQIGDEQYF.

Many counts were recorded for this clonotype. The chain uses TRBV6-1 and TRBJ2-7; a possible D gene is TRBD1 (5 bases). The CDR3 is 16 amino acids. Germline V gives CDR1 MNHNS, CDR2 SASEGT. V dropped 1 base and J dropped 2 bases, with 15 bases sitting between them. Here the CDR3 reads CASSEGPGKNTYEQYF. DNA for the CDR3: TGTGCCAGCAGTGAAGGTCCAGGGAAAAATACCTACGAGCAGTACTTC.

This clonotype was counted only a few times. CDR3 in amino acids: CASSLDVQRGTGELFF. CDR3 DNA sequence: TGTGCCAGCAGCTTGGATGTCCAGAGGGGCACCGGGGAGCTGTTTTTT. The rearrangement links TRBV5-6 to TRBJ2-2; D is possibly TRBD1 or TRBD2 (5 bases each). The V gene lost 0 bases and the J gene lost 4 bases, with 13 bases spanning the gap. Germline V gene data show CDR1 as SGHDT and CDR2 as YYEEEE. This CDR3 has 16 residues.

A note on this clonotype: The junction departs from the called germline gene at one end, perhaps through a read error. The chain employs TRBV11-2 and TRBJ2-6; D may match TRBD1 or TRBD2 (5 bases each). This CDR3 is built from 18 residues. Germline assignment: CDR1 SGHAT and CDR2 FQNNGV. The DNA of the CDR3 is TGTGCCAGCAGCCCCTATAGGACTTTCCTCTCTGGGGCCAACGTCCGGACTTTC. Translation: CASSPYRTFLSGANVRTF. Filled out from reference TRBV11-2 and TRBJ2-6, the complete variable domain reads EAGVAQSPRYKIIEKRQSVAFWCNPISGHATLYWYQQILGQGPKLLIQFQNNGVVDDSQLPKDRFSAERLKGVDSTLKIQPAKLEDSAVYLCASSPYRTFLSGANVRTFGAGSRLTVL.

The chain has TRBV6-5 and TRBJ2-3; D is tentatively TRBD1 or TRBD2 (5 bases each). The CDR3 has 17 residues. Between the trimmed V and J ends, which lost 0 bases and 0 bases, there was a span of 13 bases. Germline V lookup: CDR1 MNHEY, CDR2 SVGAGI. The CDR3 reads CASSYSSGTASTDTQYF. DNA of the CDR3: TGTGCCAGCAGTTACTCCTCCGGGACCGCCAGCACAGATACGCAGTATTTT.

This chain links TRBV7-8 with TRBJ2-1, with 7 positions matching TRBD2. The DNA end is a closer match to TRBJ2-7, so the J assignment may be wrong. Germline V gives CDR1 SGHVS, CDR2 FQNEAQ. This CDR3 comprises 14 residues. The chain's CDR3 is CASSSASGNNEQYF. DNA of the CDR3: TGTGCCAGCAGCTCCGCTAGCGGCAACAATGAGCAGTACTTC.

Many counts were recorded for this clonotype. CDR3 in DNA: TGCAGTGCTCAACGGAACTATGGCTACACCTTC. This encodes CSAQRNYGYTF. The genes are TRBV20-1 and TRBJ1-2; D unclear. Germline V gene data show CDR1 as DFQATT and CDR2 as SNEGSKA (reference sequence). The V end lost 5 bases, the J end lost 2 bases, and 6 bases lay between the germline ends. CDR3 size: 11 residues.

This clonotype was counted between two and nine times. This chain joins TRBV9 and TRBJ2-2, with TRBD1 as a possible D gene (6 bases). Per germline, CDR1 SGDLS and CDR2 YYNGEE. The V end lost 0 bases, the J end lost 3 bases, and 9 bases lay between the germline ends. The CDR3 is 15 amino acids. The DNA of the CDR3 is TGTGCCAGCAGCGTAGAGCCAGGGGACACCGGGGAGCTGTTTTTT. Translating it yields CASSVEPGDTGELFF.

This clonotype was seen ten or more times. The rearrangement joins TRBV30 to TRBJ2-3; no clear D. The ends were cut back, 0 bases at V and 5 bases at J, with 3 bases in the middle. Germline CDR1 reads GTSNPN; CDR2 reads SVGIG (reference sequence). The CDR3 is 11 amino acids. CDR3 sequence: CAWSVKDTQYF. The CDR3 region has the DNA TGTGCCTGGAGTGTCAAAGATACGCAGTATTTT.

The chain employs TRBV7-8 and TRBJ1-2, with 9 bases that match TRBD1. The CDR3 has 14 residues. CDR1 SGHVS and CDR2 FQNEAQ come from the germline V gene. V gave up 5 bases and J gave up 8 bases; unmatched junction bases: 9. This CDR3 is CASSPTGTGFGYTF. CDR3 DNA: TGTGCCAGCAGCCCAACCGGGACAGGGTTCGGCTACACCTTC.

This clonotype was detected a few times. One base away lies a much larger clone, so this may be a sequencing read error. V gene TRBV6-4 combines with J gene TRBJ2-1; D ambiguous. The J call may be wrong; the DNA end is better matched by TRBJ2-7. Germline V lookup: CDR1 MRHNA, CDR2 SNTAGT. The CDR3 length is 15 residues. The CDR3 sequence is CASSDSVSTYNEQYF. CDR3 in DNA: TGTGCCAGCAGTGACTCGGTCAGCACCTACAATGAGCAGTACTTC.

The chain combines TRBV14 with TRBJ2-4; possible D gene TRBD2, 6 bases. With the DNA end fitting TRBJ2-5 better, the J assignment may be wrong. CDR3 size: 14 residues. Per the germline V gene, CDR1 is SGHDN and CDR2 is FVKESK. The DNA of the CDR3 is TGTGCCAGCAGCCAGTTTAGCGGACAAGAGACCCAGTACTTC. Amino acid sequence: CASSQFSGQETQYF.

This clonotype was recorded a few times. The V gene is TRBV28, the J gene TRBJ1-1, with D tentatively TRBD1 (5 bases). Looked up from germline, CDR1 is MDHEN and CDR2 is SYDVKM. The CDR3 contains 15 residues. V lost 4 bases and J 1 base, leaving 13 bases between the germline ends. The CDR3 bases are TGTGCCAGCAGTTCAAACCAGGGACCGAACACTGAAGCTTTCTTT. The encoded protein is CASSSNQGPNTEAFF.